This TCR beta chain stems from a study of blood T cells in healthy people across ages (dated by TCRdb to 2014 to 2015). Looking at the study overall: In model experiments, template switching captured about one uniquely barcoded TCR beta cDNA molecule for every two T cells. To track age-related changes in TCR beta repertoire diversity, the study relied on deep sequencing normalized with unique cDNA molecular identifiers. Four age groups were formed from the donors: young (average roughly 15 years), middle-aged (approximately 40), aged (more than 55) and long-lived (approximately 80). To avoid experimental bias, donors of different ages were spread randomly across the sequencing lanes. Two additional independent replicas of 1 million unique cDNA reads from the same blood draw were analyzed for two donors (one aged 18 to 29 and one aged 80 or older).

Remarks on this clonotype: Its antigen target is currently unknown. It has no much larger one-base neighbor in the sample; base qualities were not kept.

The donors were roughly 40 Caucasian individuals from Russia, aged 6 to 90 years, who were systemically healthy. Each donor gave roughly 9 milliliters of peripheral blood, drawn into EDTA-treated Vacutainer tubes. Ficoll-Paque density-gradient centrifugation was used to isolate PBMCs, with at least 7 million per sample. Total RNA was extracted from PBMCs with Trizol reagent, with at least 5.5 micrograms obtained per sample. Naive CD45RAhigh/CD27high T cell percentages were measured by flow cytometry on a PBMC aliquot from every donor. Including the terminal cysteine and phenylalanine, the CDR3 comprises 15 residues. The only DNA kept is the CDR3, 45 bases in frame from the first base. The junction shows trimming of 5 bases on V and 11 bases on J, and the gene matches do not reach 12 bases of it. The germline V gene (reference sequence) yields SSHAT for CDR1 and FNYEAQ for CDR2. The protocol used for the library was 5' RACE. Sequencing was carried out with an Illumina HiSeq 2500. A second PCR of about 7 to 12 cycles was run with a J-beta primer mix and a sample-barcoded 5' primer. A template-switch 5' adaptor carrying 12 random nucleotides introduced a unique molecular identifier onto each TCR beta cDNA molecule. At least 2.5 million CDR3-containing paired-end reads were obtained from each sample. First-strand cDNA was synthesized from all RNA with the Mint cDNA synthesis kit, primed by a TRBC-specific oligonucleotide. Following uracil-DNA glycosylase treatment, all cDNA underwent a first 18-cycle PCR with the universal primers M1SS and BC2_uni_R. Per the source publication's procedure: For normalization, 1 million high-quality reads were randomly selected from each sample, with every read carrying a distinct molecular identifier. Instead of being binned into consensus sequences, reads with shared molecular identifiers were discarded. MiTCR, set to a Q25 quality threshold and the strictest error-elimination algorithm, was used for CDR3 identification, clonotype clustering and error correction. A nonparametric unseen species model with Euler transformation was used to estimate lower-bound total TCR beta diversity. Clones were called with MiXCR by TCRdb after fastp trimmed the public reads at Q25, and only in-frame beta chains were retained. CDR3 protein duplicates are merged, each entry listing the most common genes and DNA. The V and J calls reflect TCRdb's pipeline rather than the authors' work. This sample lists 700,000 to 800,000 distinct CDR3 sequences; roughly 41% were detected once. The top ten clones comprise 20% to 25% of the sample.

Overall study outcomes, separate from this receptor: The CMV infection status of donors was not known, potentially confounding age-related changes in expanded clonotypes. Because profiling used bulk unsorted PBMCs, naive and antigen-experienced compartments could not be compared conclusively. The long-lived group showed more naive CD4+ T cells, fewer expanded clones and increased TCR diversity than the aged group, suggesting age selection. Observed TCR beta diversity correlated strongly with the percentage of naive T cells measured by flow cytometry. Estimates of total diversity from one million sequenced T cells were regarded as lower bounds and underestimates. As age increased, observed TCR beta diversity per million T cells dropped in a roughly linear way, and a significant reduction was already evident by age about 40.

Sequencing was done on a sample of blood. This chain is built from TRBV7-7 and TRBJ2-5; TRBD2 lines up with 12 middle nucleotides. The sequence was collected from a woman aged 60-75 years in good health. The nucleotide sequence is TGTGCCAGCAGCCCCGGACTAGCGGGGACCCTGGAACAGTACTTC. It translates to CASSPGLAGTLEQYF.